The entry below describes one T cell receptor beta chain. Its antigen remains unknown. The data are from a study of T cell responses to AZD1222 COVID-19 vaccine. Points from the study as a whole: A reported finding is that nearly half of spike-specific TCRs target unmutated variant regions.

Libraries were prepared by immunoSEQ multiplex PCR; TCRdb keeps only in-frame clonotypes and omits some of them. The sample comprises under 200,000 clones, approximately 88% of which are singletons, and 4.3% rests with the top ten. Source: peripheral blood, taken 28 days after the second AZD1222 dose. The receptor was isolated from an adult who received the AZD1222 COVID-19 vaccine.

CDR3 sequence: CAWQSGGMNTEAFF. The CDR3 DNA reads TGTGCCTGGCAGAGTGGGGGGATGAACACTGAAGCTTTCTTT. This chain joins TRBV30 and TRBJ1-1; D is possibly TRBD1 (5 bases). Germline V gene data show CDR1 as GTSNPN and CDR2 as SVGIG (reference sequence). V gave up 5 bases and J gave up 0 bases, with 13 bases separating them. The CDR3 covers 14 residues.